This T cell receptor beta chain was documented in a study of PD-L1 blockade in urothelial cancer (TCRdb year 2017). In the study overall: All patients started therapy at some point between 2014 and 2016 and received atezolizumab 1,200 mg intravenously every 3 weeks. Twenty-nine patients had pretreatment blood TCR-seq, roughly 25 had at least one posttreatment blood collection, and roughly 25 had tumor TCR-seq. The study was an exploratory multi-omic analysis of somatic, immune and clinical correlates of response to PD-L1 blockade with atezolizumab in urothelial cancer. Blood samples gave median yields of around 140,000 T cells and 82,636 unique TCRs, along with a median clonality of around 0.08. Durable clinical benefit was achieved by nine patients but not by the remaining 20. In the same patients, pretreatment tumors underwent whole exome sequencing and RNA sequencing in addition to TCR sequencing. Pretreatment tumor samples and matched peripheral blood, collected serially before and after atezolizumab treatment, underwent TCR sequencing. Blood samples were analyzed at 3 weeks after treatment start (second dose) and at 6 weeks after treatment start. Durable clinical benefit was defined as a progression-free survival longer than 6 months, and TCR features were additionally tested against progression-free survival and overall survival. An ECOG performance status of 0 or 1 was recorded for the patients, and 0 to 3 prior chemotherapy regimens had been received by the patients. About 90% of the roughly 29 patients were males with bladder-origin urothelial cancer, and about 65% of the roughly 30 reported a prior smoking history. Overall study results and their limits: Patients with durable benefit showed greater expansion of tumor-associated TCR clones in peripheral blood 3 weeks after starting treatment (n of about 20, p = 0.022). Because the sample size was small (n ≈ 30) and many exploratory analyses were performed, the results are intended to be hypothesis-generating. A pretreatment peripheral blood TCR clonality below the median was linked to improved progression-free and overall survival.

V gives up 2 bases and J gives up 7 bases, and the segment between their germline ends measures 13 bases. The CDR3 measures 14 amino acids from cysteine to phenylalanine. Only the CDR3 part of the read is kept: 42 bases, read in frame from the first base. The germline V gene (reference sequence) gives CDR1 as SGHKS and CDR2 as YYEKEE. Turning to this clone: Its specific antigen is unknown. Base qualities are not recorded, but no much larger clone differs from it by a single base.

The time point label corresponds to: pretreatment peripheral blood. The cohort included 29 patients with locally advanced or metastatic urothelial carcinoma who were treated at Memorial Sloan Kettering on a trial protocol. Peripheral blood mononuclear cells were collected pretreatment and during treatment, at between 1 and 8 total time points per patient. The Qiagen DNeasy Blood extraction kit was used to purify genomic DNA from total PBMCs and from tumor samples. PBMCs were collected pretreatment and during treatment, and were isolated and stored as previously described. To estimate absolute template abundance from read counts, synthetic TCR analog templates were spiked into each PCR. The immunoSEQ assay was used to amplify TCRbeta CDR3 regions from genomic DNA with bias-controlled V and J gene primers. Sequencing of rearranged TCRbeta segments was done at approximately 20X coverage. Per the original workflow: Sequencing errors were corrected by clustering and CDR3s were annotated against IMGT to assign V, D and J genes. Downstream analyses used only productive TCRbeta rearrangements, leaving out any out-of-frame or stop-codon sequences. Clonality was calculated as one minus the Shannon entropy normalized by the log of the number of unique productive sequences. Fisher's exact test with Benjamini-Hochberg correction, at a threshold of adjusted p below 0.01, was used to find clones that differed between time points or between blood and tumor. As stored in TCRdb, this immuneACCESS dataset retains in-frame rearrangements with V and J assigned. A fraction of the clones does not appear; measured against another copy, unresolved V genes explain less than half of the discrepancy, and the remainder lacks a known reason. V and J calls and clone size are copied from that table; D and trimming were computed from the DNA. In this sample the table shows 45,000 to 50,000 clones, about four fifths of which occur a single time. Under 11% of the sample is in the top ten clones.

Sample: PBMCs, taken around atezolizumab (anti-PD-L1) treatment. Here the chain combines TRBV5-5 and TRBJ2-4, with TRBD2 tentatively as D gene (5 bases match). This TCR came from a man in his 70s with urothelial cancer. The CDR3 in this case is CASSLNVRGNIQYF. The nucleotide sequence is TGTGCCAGCAGCTTAAACGTCAGAGGGAACATTCAGTACTTC.